These T cell receptor beta chains were read from a single sample in a study of T-cell reconstitution after alpha-beta-depleted transplantation in children. TCRdb redid the calling of the PCR reads with MiXCR, one entry per CDR3 protein. The sample lists hundreds of thousands of distinct CDR3 sequences, around 12% occurring once. The source was PBMCs, collected before TCRalphabeta/CD19-depleted stem cell transplant. Receptor source: a girl aged 2 to 10 with congenital amegakaryocytic thrombocytopenia, due to receive a stem cell transplant. The CDR3 runs from the conserved cysteine through the conserved F or W. Each record gives: CDR3 length, clone size, V gene, D gene, J gene, CDR3 DNA, CDR3 protein. A D gene is named only where the DNA matches it firmly. Clone size is stated in some rows and not others, as once, few, many or a class when expanded.

13	.	TRBV20-1	TRBD1	TRBJ2-1	TGCAGTGCCCCCCGGGACAGGTACAATGAGCAGTTCTTC	CSAPRDRYNEQFF
14	.	TRBV4-1	.	TRBJ2-7	TGCGCCAGCAGCCAAGCAGGGCATGGGATCGAGCAGTACTTC	CASSQAGHGIEQYF
14	few	TRBV30	TRBD2	TRBJ2-3	TGTGCCTGGAGTTTTTTGGGAGGGCCGGATACGCAGTATTTT	CAWSFLGGPDTQYF
20	few	TRBV5-1	.	TRBJ2-1	TGCGCCAGCAGCTTGGTGTTGCGGGCAAATTTTAAGGGCTCCTACAATGAGCAGTTCTTC	CASSLVLRANFKGSYNEQFF
13	many	TRBV6-1	.	TRBJ2-3	TGTGCCAGCAGTGCCCGGGGCAAGGATACGCAGTATTTT	CASSARGKDTQYF
14	many	TRBV5-1	TRBD2	TRBJ2-5	TGCGCCAGCAGCTTCGCGGGAGGGATAGAGACCCAGTACTTC	CASSFAGGIETQYF
16	many	TRBV5-1	TRBD1	TRBJ2-2	TGCGCCAGCAGCATCGGGACAGGTCAAGCGACCGGGGAGCTGTTTTTT	CASSIGTGQATGELFF
20	few	TRBV11-1	TRBD2	TRBJ2-1	TGTGCCAGCAGCTTAGTATCCGGGACTAGCGGGAAAAGCTCTCCCGCAGCGCAGTTCTTC	CASSLVSGTSGKSSPAAQFF
13	few	TRBV5-1	.	TRBJ2-7	TGCGCCAGCAGCCCGGACCAGCGCTACGAGCAGTACTTC	CASSPDQRYEQYF
16	few	TRBV5-1	TRBD2	TRBJ2-1	TGCGCCAGCAGCTTCTTAGCGGGAGGGTCCCCGGGTGAGCAGTTCTTC	CASSFLAGGSPGEQFF
14	many	TRBV12-3/TRBV12-4	.	TRBJ2-2	TGTGCCAGCACAAATTTCCTGGTAACCGGGGAGCTGTTTTTT	CASTNFLVTGELFF
16	few	TRBV5-1	TRBD2	TRBJ2-5	TGCGCCAGCACCGCGTGGACTAGCGGGAGGCGAGAGACCCAGTACTTC	CASTAWTSGRRETQYF
18	few	TRBV29-1	TRBD2	TRBJ2-7	TGCAGCGTTGCTTTCCACGGGCTAGCGGGAGGAAATACCTACGAGCAGTACTTC	CSVAFHGLAGGNTYEQYF
15	few	TRBV3-1	.	TRBJ2-3	TGTGCCAGCAGCCTGCGGGACAGCCACACAGATACGCAGTATTTT	CASSLRDSHTDTQYF
15	many	TRBV29-1	TRBD2	TRBJ2-2	TGCAGCGTCCCGGTTGCGGGAGGGACGGTCGGGGAGCTGTTTTTT	CSVPVAGGTVGELFF
16	many	TRBV20-1	TRBD2	TRBJ2-3	TGCAGTGCTAGAGGTCTAGCGGGGATTAGCACAGATACGCAGTATTTT	CSARGLAGISTDTQYF
15	.	TRBV20-1	TRBD2	TRBJ2-3	TGCAGTGCTACTCGACTAGCGCAACCCACAGATACGCAGTATTTT	CSATRLAQPTDTQYF
16	many	TRBV20-1	TRBD1	TRBJ2-3	TGCAGTGCTAGGGGGACCCGGACAGGGCCCACGCATACGCAGTATTTT	CSARGTRTGPTHTQYF
18	once	TRBV12-3/TRBV12-4	.	TRBJ2-1	TGTGCCAGCAGTAGCCCTTCTCACGGGGCGGCCAGGGGGGGTGAGCAGTTCTTC	CASSSPSHGAARGGEQFF
12	.	TRBV20-1	TRBD2	TRBJ2-3	TGCAGTGCTAGAGACGGGAGGGATACGCAGTATTTT	CSARDGRDTQYF